This T cell receptor beta chain appears in the sequencing data of a study of siplizumab effects on memory and regulatory T cells. V was trimmed by 5 bases and J by 7 bases, leaving 12 bases between them. The germline gives CDR1 SGHTA, CDR2 FQGTGA. This CDR3 is 13 amino acids long. TCRdb's table, derived via immunoSEQ multiplex PCR, lists solely in-frame clones and lacks some. The sample holds 85,000 to 90,000 clones, approximately 90% seen once. The source of this sequence is a human donor in good health. The sequencing sample was made of CD4+ T cells sorted from blood. The J gene is TRBJ2-1, the V gene TRBV7-3; possible D gene TRBD1, 6 bases. The CDR3 region has the DNA TGTGCCAGCAGCGGCAACAGGGCAAATGAGCAGTTCTTC. Residues: CASSGNRANEQFF.